The TCR beta chain described here comes from a study of human T cells and chemical hapten exposure. Background on the study: Mostly female patients had alopecia areata, totalis or universalis.

Noted time point: patch test 1, 2 weeks after DPC sensitization. Treatment denoted: therapeutic diphenylcyclopropenone sensitization with weekly scalp DPC. The CDR3 has 14 residues. Trimming took 3 bases from V and 7 from J, leaving 13 bases between them. TCRdb fed the RACE reads into MiXCR, producing one record per CDR3 protein. Counted here are about 340,000 distinct CDR3 sequences, about 7% occurring once; the ten biggest clones make up around 8.2%. The rearrangement joins TRBV12-3 or TRBV12-4 to TRBJ2-1; no clear D. Sequenced here: whole blood, sampled in connection with sensitization to the hapten diphenylcyclopropenone (DPC). This receptor was obtained from a woman aged 18-30 years with alopecia areata. Some clones in this sample may be carry-over from other donors' samples. The CDR3 is CASSFRLLGNEQFF. As DNA, the CDR3 is TGTGCCAGCAGTTTCCGTTTGCTCGGGAATGAGCAGTTCTTC.